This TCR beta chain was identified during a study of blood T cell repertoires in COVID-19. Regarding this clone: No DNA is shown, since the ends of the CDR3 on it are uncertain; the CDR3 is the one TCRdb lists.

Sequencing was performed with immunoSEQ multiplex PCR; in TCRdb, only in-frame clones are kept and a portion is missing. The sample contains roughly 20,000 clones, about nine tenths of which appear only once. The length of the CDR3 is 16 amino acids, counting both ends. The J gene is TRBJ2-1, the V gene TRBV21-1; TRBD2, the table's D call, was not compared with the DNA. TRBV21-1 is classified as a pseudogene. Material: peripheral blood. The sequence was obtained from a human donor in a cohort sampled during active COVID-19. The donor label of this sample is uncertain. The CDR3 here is CASSKVASGSMSEQFF.